This T cell receptor beta chain was profiled in a study of PD-L1 blockade in urothelial cancer. Time point here: peripheral blood 6 weeks after treatment start. The trim removed 4 bases at V and 5 bases at J, leaving 5 bases unmatched. The CDR3 length is 14 residues. Germline CDR1 is SGHRS and CDR2 is YFSETQ. Produced via immunoSEQ multiplex PCR; TCRdb's table is partial and in-frame only. Counted here are around 40,000 clones, about four fifths occurring once; the ten biggest clones make up less than 15%. This clone is classed as medium-sized (0.01 to 0.1%). The receptor was derived from a man between 60 and 70 years old with urothelial cancer. Material: PBMCs, obtained around atezolizumab (anti-PD-L1) treatment. V usage is TRBV5-1 and J usage is TRBJ2-7; 11 bases line up with TRBD1. CDR3 nucleotides: TGCGCCAGCAGCCCACGGGACAGGGGGGACGAGCAGTACTTC. Its translation is CASSPRDRGDEQYF.